The 31 T cell receptor beta chains below come from one sample, sequenced in a study of blood T cell repertoires in COVID-19. TCRdb's table, derived via immunoSEQ multiplex PCR, lists solely in-frame clones and lacks some. The sample contains approximately 300,000 clones, approximately 85% of which appear only once. Sequencing used peripheral blood. These receptors came from a woman in her forties or fifties with acute or convalescent COVID-19.

The J gene is TRBJ2-6, the V gene TRBV28, with D tentatively TRBD1 (6 bases). CDR1 MDHEN and CDR2 SYDVKM come from the germline V gene. This CDR3 is built from 15 residues. The V end lost 5 bases, the J end lost 2 bases, and 10 bases lay between the germline ends. CDR3 region: CASSQQGAGANVLTF. The CDR3 nucleotides are TGTGCCAGCAGTCAACAGGGTGCTGGGGCCAACGTCCTGACTTTC.

The chain carries TRBV5-8 and TRBJ1-3; no firm D call. The length of the CDR3 is 15 residues. Trimming pared 2 bases from V and 2 bases from J, leaving 11 bases between. Germline values: CDR1 SGHTS, CDR2 YDEGEE. CDR3 sequence reads: CASSFRGNAGNTIYF. The CDR3 DNA reads as TGTGCCAGCAGCTTTCGGGGTAATGCTGGAAACACCATATATTTT. The full variable domain, with the rest looked up from reference TRBV5-8 and TRBJ1-3, is EAGVTQSPTHLIKTRGQQATLRCSPISGHTSVYWYQQALGLGLQFLLWYDEGEERNRGNFPPRFSGRQFPNYSSELNVNALELEDSALYLCASSFRGNAGNTIYFGEGSWLTVV.

Written as DNA, the CDR3 is TGTGCCAGCAGCCCACTAGGTAAGGAGCAGTTCTTC. Residues: CASSPLGKEQFF. The V gene is TRBV7-8, the J gene TRBJ2-1, with D perhaps TRBD2 (5 bases). The CDR3 covers 12 residues. Germline CDR1 is SGHVS and CDR2 is FQNEAQ. Trimming took off 5 bases at V and 10 bases at J, with 12 bases between the two ends. The entire variable domain, with the rest obtained from reference TRBV7-8 and TRBJ2-1, is as follows: GAGVSQSPRYKVAKRGQDVALRCDPISGHVSLFWYQQALGQGPEFLTYFQNEAQLDKSGLPSDRFFAERPEGSVSTLKIQRTQQEDSAVYLCASSPLGKEQFFGPGTRLTVL.

The V call is TRBV11-2, the J call TRBJ2-5; D not resolved. V was cut by 0 bases and J by 1 base, with 6 bases left in between. Germline V gene lookup returns CDR1 SGHAT and CDR2 FQNNGV. The CDR3 totals 14 residues. The CDR3 loop is CASSLDLPQETQYF. The CDR3 coding sequence is TGTGCCAGCAGCTTAGATCTTCCCCAAGAGACCCAGTACTTC.

The gene calls are TRBV5-1 and TRBJ1-1, with 9 positions matching TRBD1. CDR1 is SGHRS, CDR2 YFSETQ, per germline. Losses at the gene ends were 4 bases for V and 4 bases for J; bases not matched to a gene: 8. This CDR3 is 15 amino acids long. The CDR3 is CASSRTGEVGTEAFF. The CDR3 DNA follows: TGCGCCAGCAGCAGGACAGGGGAGGTTGGCACTGAAGCTTTCTTT.

The chain recombines TRBV3-1 (or the pseudogene TRBV3-2) with TRBJ2-1, with 7 nucleotides matching TRBD1. The V segment lost 4 bases and the J segment 14 bases; nucleotides outside the gene matches: 5. Germline V gene lookup returns CDR1 LGHDT and CDR2 YNNKEL (reference sequence). The CDR3 consists of 11 residues. Written as DNA, the CDR3 is TGTGCCAGCAGCCTCGGACAGGTGAAGTTCTTC. Protein product: CASSLGQVKFF.

The chain uses TRBV5-1 and TRBJ1-1; D might be TRBD1 (6 bases). The CDR3 sequence is 14 residues long. V shed 3 bases and J shed 0 bases, with 9 bases lying between them. Germline-derived CDR1 and CDR2 are SGHRS and YFSETQ. The CDR3, as DNA: TGCGCCAGCAGCTCAGGACAGTTGAACACTGAAGCTTTCTTT. Protein sequence: CASSSGQLNTEAFF.

This rearrangement joins TRBV27 to TRBJ2-5; TRBD2 might be the D (6 bases). The germline CDR1 and CDR2 sequences are MNHEY and SMNVEV (reference sequence). V lost 0 bases and J lost 5, with 16 bases in between. CDR3 size: 16 residues. Here the CDR3 DNA reads TGTGCCAGCAGTTTATCTCCGGGGGTTATGGGGGAGACCCAGTACTTC. As protein: CASSLSPGVMGETQYF.

The CDR3 DNA follows: TGTGCCAGCAGCTTGTGGGCAGGTTCCACAGATACGCAGTATTTT. This translates into CASSLWAGSTDTQYF. This chain joins TRBV5-5 and TRBJ2-3; D not certain. The CDR3 contains 15 residues. Trimming cost V 1 base and J 2 bases, with 11 bases left between them. From germline, CDR1 is SGHKS and CDR2 YYEKEE (reference sequence).

The V gene is TRBV29-1, the J gene TRBJ2-1; weak D call: TRBD1 (6 bases). This CDR3 contains 12 residues. Germline V gene sequence: CDR1 SQVTM, CDR2 ANQGSEA. Trimming took 7 bases from V and 2 from J, leaving 9 bases between them. The CDR3 region is CSGGRAYNEQFF. CDR3 bases: TGCAGCGGGGGGCGGGCCTACAATGAGCAGTTCTTC.

The rearrangement uses TRBV15 and TRBJ2-1; no definite D call. Germline V gene sequence: CDR1 LNHNV, CDR2 YYDKDF (reference sequence). V was shortened by 2 bases and J by 1 base, with 12 bases between the two germline ends. The CDR3 has 16 amino acids. The CDR3 here is CATSRIRFRSYNEQFF. CDR3 bases: TGTGCCACCAGCAGAATACGGTTCAGGTCCTACAATGAGCAGTTCTTC.

The V call is TRBV4-1, the J call TRBJ1-6; no definite D call. With 0 bases removed from V and 8 bases from J, the gap between germline ends came to 5 bases. The germline V gene encodes CDR1 MGHRA and CDR2 YSYEKL. CDR3 length: 13 amino acids. The CDR3 region is CASSQERYSPLHF. As DNA, the CDR3 is TGCGCCAGCAGCCAAGAGAGATATTCACCCCTCCACTTT.

V gene TRBV29-1 combines with J gene TRBJ2-5; TRBD2 agrees at 9 bases. V was pared by 4 bases and J by 4 bases, with 7 bases of the junction left unmatched. CDR3 length: 14 amino acids. Germline V lookup: CDR1 SQVTM, CDR2 ANQGSEA. The CDR3 sequence: CSVGASGKAETQYF. The DNA of the CDR3 is TGCAGCGTTGGGGCTAGCGGGAAGGCAGAGACCCAGTACTTC.

The chain carries TRBV15 and TRBJ2-3; 9 nucleotides agree with TRBD1. This CDR3 has 16 amino acids. Per the germline V gene, CDR1 is LNHNV and CDR2 is YYDKDF (reference sequence). With 7 bases clipped from V and 5 bases from J, the junction kept 13 bases outside the gene matches. The CDR3 nucleotides are TGTGCCACCACCCTACTCATGGGACAGGGAAAAGATACGCAGTATTTT. Translated: CATTLLMGQGKDTQYF.

The chain recombines TRBV20-1 with TRBJ2-1, with TRBD2 matching over 11 bases. This CDR3 region has 17 residues. Germline V lookup: CDR1 DFQATT, CDR2 SNEGSKA (reference sequence). V trimming: 3 bases; J trimming: 3 bases; junction bases outside the gene matches: 10. The CDR3 nucleotides are TGCAGTGCTAGTCTAGCGGGAGGCCACCTCATCTACAATGAGCAGTTCTTC. Encoded protein: CSASLAGGHLIYNEQFF.

This chain connects TRBV24-1 to TRBJ2-1; no definite D call. Trimming removed 1 base at V and 7 bases at J, with 10 bases between. The CDR3 runs to 14 residues. The germline V gene has CDR1 KGHDR and CDR2 SFDVKD. Written as DNA, the CDR3 is TGTGCCACCAGTGATTTAGTCCTAGGAAATGAGCAGTTCTTC. This translates into CATSDLVLGNEQFF.

This chain uses TRBV7-3 with TRBJ1-2; TRBD1 is a possible D gene (6 bases). V was shortened by 6 bases and J by 3 bases, with 11 bases between the two germline ends. This CDR3 comprises 13 residues. CDR1 is SGHTA and CDR2 is FQGTGA in the germline V gene. In DNA form, the CDR3 reads TGTGCCAGCAGTCAAGGGGGGGACTATGGCTACACCTTC. As protein: CASSQGGDYGYTF.

The rearrangement links TRBV28 to TRBJ2-5, with 8 positions matching TRBD1. V was clipped by 5 bases and J by 5 bases; unmatched bases: 10. The length of the CDR3 is 15 residues. CDR1 is MDHEN and CDR2 is SYDVKM in the germline V gene. DNA for the CDR3: TGTGCCAGCAGTCACAAGTTCAGGGGGCGGGAGACCCAGTACTTC. Its protein product is CASSHKFRGRETQYF.

The chain combines TRBV29-1 with TRBJ2-5; 9 bases are shared with TRBD1. Trimming removed 3 bases from V and 5 bases from J; junction bases left unmatched: 4. CDR1 and CDR2 (germline): SQVTM, ANQGSEA. CDR3 length: 13 amino acids. CDR3 DNA sequence: TGCAGCGTTGAGCGACAGGGGGGGGAGACCCAGTACTTC. Its translation: CSVERQGGETQYF. The variable domain in full, with the rest retrieved from reference TRBV29-1 and TRBJ2-5, is SAVISQKPSRDICQRGTSLTIQCQVDSQVTMMFWYRQQPGQSLTLIATANQGSEATYESGFVIDKFPISRPNLTFSTLTVSNMSPEDSSIYLCSVERQGGETQYFGPGTRLLVL.

The rearrangement joins TRBV7-6 to TRBJ2-3; a weak D match, TRBD1 (6 bases). The germline V gene encodes CDR1 SGHVS and CDR2 FNYEAQ. The CDR3 covers 15 residues. Trimming left V 2 bases short and J 4 bases short, with 13 bases between. CDR3 protein: CASSLMTGVPDTQYF. The DNA for the CDR3 is TGTGCCAGCAGCTTAATGACAGGAGTGCCAGATACGCAGTATTTT.

The chain carries TRBV4-2 and TRBJ2-3; D perhaps matches TRBD1 (6 bases). This CDR3 contains 16 residues. The V end was cut by 0 bases, the J end by 4 bases, with 14 bases between. Germline assignment: CDR1 LGHNA and CDR2 YNFKEQ. Here the CDR3 reads CASSQDEGRGADTQYF. The CDR3 DNA is TGTGCCAGCAGCCAAGATGAGGGCAGGGGTGCAGATACGCAGTATTTT.

The J gene is TRBJ1-5, the V gene TRBV23-1; D is perhaps TRBD1 (5 bases). TRBV23-1 falls under the ORF class, with uncertain function. The V end was cut by 7 bases, the J end by 2 bases, with 15 bases between. The CDR3 spans 15 residues. The CDR3 protein is CASTQTKTGNQPQHF. CDR3 DNA sequence: TGCGCCAGCACCCAGACGAAGACAGGCAATCAGCCCCAGCATTTT.

The chain carries TRBV25-1 and TRBJ1-4; the D gene is possibly TRBD1 (5 bases). V gave up 2 bases and J gave up 10 bases, with 11 bases separating them. This CDR3 is 13 amino acids long. In germline, CDR1 is MGHDK, CDR2 SYGVNS. CDR3 sequence (DNA): TGTGCCAGCAGTGAAAACCAGGGCGGAAAACTGTTTTTT. It yields the protein CASSENQGGKLFF.

This rearrangement joins TRBV27 to TRBJ2-3; D is ambiguous. Looked up from germline, CDR1 is MNHEY and CDR2 is SMNVEV (reference sequence). The CDR3 length is 14 residues. Trimming pared 0 bases from V and 2 bases from J, leaving 6 bases between. CDR3 sequence (DNA): TGTGCCAGCAGTTTATCGAGGAACACAGATACGCAGTATTTT. It codes for CASSLSRNTDTQYF.

The rearrangement joins TRBV6-1 to TRBJ2-1; 7 bases are shared with TRBD1. Trimming cost V 1 base and J 7 bases; bases outside gene matches: 7. The length of the CDR3 is 15 residues. CDR1 is MNHNS and CDR2 is SASEGT in the germline V gene. CDR3 nucleotide sequence: TGTGCCAGCAGTGAAGTCGGGGTCAGGGGGAATGAGCAGTTCTTC. Amino acid sequence: CASSEVGVRGNEQFF.

The V call is TRBV12-5, the J call TRBJ2-1; no definite D call. The V end lost 7 bases, the J end lost 5 bases, and 12 bases lay between the germline ends. From germline, CDR1 is LGHNT and CDR2 FRNRAP. This CDR3 comprises 13 residues. The CDR3 DNA reads as TGTGCTAGTGCCCAAAATTCAAACAATGAGCAGTTCTTC. Protein: CASAQNSNNEQFF.

The chain links TRBV10-2 to TRBJ2-5; 8 bases are shared with TRBD2. CDR1 is WSHSY, CDR2 SAAADI, per germline. The CDR3 loop spans 16 amino acids. Trimming removed 3 bases from V and 2 bases from J; junction bases left unmatched: 8. CDR3 residues: CASSDWVAGNQETQYF. CDR3 nucleotides: TGCGCCAGCAGTGATTGGGTAGCGGGAAATCAAGAGACCCAGTACTTC.

This clone appeared once. Relative to the germline gene, one junction end is altered; a read error may explain this. V gene TRBV7-7 combines with J gene TRBJ2-5; 13 bases are a match to TRBD2. The CDR3 covers 17 residues. The germline V gene has CDR1 SSHAT and CDR2 FNYEAQ (reference sequence). The CDR3 region has the DNA TGTGCTAGCAGCTTAAAACTAGCGGGAGGGCCTAGGGAGACCCAGTACTTC. It yields the protein CASSLKLAGGPRETQYF.

J is TRBJ2-1 and V is TRBV5-6, with 9 bases that match TRBD2. Germline V gene data show CDR1 as SGHDT and CDR2 as YYEEEE. The J segment lost 7 bases and the V segment lost 5 bases, leaving 13 bases of the junction unmatched. The CDR3 extends over 16 amino acids. In DNA form, the CDR3 reads TGTGCCAGCAGGCGCACCCCGGGACTAGCAGTGAATGAGCAGTTCTTC. It translates to CASRRTPGLAVNEQFF.

V is TRBV28 and J is TRBJ1-2; possible D gene TRBD1, 6 bases. This CDR3 region has 15 residues. Per germline, CDR1 MDHEN and CDR2 SYDVKM. Deletions cut 6 bases from V and 4 bases from J, with 18 bases between. The CDR3 loop is CASRSTGRAGYGYTF. The CDR3 DNA reads as TGTGCCAGCAGATCGACAGGACGGGCTGGCTATGGCTACACCTTC.

This chain links TRBV5-4 with TRBJ1-5; the match to TRBD1 covers 8 bases. This CDR3 spans 15 amino acids. Trimming at V came to 4 bases and at J to 7 bases, leaving 10 bases not matched to a gene. Germline lookup yields CDR1 SGHNT and CDR2 YYREEE (reference sequence). The chain's CDR3 is CASSTGTGHSQPQHF. The CDR3 nucleotides read TGTGCCAGCAGCACGGGGACAGGTCATTCCCAGCCCCAGCATTTT.